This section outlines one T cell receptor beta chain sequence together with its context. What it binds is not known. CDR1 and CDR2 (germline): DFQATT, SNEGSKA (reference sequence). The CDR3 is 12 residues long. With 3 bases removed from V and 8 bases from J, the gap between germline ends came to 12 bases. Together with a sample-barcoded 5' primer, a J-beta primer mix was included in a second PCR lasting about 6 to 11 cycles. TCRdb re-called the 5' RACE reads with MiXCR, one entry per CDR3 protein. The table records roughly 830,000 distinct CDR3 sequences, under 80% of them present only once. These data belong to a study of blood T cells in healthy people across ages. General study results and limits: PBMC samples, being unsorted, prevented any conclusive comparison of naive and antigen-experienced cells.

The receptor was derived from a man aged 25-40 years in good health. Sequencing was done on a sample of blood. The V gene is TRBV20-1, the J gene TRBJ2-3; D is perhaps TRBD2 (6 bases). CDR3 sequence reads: CSAREGLSTQYF. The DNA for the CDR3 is TGCAGTGCTAGGGAGGGTTTGAGTACGCAGTATTTT.